The present TCR beta chain was sequenced within a study of control samples from healthy donors and cancer patients. Germline CDR1 SNHLY, CDR2 FYNNEI. The V end lost 2 bases, the J end lost 0 bases, and 11 bases lay between the germline ends. CDR3 length: 15 amino acids. The repertoire was sequenced with immunoSEQ multiplex PCR; TCRdb's copy has only in-frame clones and lacks some. Here the sample spans more than 110,000 clones, around nine tenths being singletons. The chain recombines TRBV2 with TRBJ2-7; no definite D call. The sequenced sample consisted of blood. This clonotype was sampled from a woman aged 30 to 39 in good health. The CDR3: CASSERPESSYEQYF. The CDR3 bases are TGTGCCAGCAGTGAAAGGCCCGAGAGCTCCTACGAGCAGTACTTC.